These T cell receptor beta chains were read from a single sample in a study of blood T cell repertoires in COVID-19. Libraries were prepared by immunoSEQ multiplex PCR; TCRdb keeps only in-frame clonotypes and omits some of them. This table holds under 250,000 clones, roughly 88% found once. The sequencing sample was made of PBMCs or T cells enriched from blood (not recorded which). These receptors were taken from a woman aged 40 to 50 who had been exposed to COVID-19. The CDR3 runs from the conserved cysteine through the conserved F or W. The D gene is left open where the match is weak. Only some rows state a clone size, as once, few, many or a class for expanded clones.

cdr3_nt cdr3_aa clone_size j_call v_call d_call
TGTGCCAGCACGGTTGGTACAGGGTTGAGCACTGAAGCTTTCTTT CASTVGTGLSTEAFF . TRBJ1-1 TRBV5-4 .
TGTGCCAGTCAGGGCTACAGGGGTTCCGAGACCCAGTACTTC CASQGYRGSETQYF . TRBJ2-5 TRBV2 TRBD1
TGCGCCAGCAGCCAAGATCCTAGGTCCTCCTCTGGAAACACCATATATTTT CASSQDPRSSSGNTIYF . TRBJ1-3 TRBV4-3 .
TGTGCCAGCACTCAGCCCCGACAGGCGAACACTGAAGCTTTCTTT CASTQPRQANTEAFF . TRBJ1-1 TRBV6-5 .
TGTGCCAGCACTGAGGAGGGCGCATCAGGAAACACCATATATTTT CASTEEGASGNTIYF . TRBJ1-3 TRBV28 .
TGTGCCAGCATAAGTCGGGTTGGAACCGGGGAGCTGTTTTTT CASISRVGTGELFF . TRBJ2-2 TRBV6-5 .
TGTGCCAGCAGCCTCCGAGGGCTAGGGCGGTTTGGAAACACCATATATTTT CASSLRGLGRFGNTIYF . TRBJ1-3 TRBV3-1/TRBV3-2 .
TGTGCCAGCAGCCCGCAGGGTGGGGATGAAAAACTGTTTTTT CASSPQGGDEKLFF once TRBJ1-4 TRBV5-4 .
TGCGCCAGCAGCCCGCAGGGGGTGGGAGAGACCCAGTACTTC CASSPQGVGETQYF . TRBJ2-5 TRBV5-1 TRBD1
TGTGCCAGCAGCAGGCCGGGACAGGGCTCATCTGGAACGGGAAACATTCAGTACTTC CASSRPGQGSSGTGNIQYF . TRBJ2-4 TRBV9 TRBD1
TGTGCTAGTGGTTTGGGACAGGGTAAATATGGCTACACCTTC CASGLGQGKYGYTF . TRBJ1-2 TRBV12-5 TRBD1
TGTGCCAGCAGTGAAGTTTCGGGAACCTCAACCGAGTCTAACGTCCTGACTTTC CASSEVSGTSTESNVLTF . TRBJ2-6 TRBV6-1 .
TGTGCCAGTAGGAAGACGGGGGGGCATGGAGAGCAGTTCTTC CASRKTGGHGEQFF . TRBJ2-1 TRBV19 TRBD2
TGTGCCATAGAGCAGAGCAGGGAGGCCGGGGAGCTGTTTTTT CAIEQSREAGELFF . TRBJ2-2 TRBV10-3 .
TGTGCTAGCAGCTACGGACTAGAAGGGAATGAGCAGTTCTTC CASSYGLEGNEQFF . TRBJ2-1 TRBV7-7 TRBD2
TGTGCCAGCAGCTTGCAGGGGGCATGGGGCTACACCTTC CASSLQGAWGYTF few TRBJ1-2 TRBV7-9 TRBD1
TGTGCCAGCAGACTCGGGGTCACATCTAACTATGGCTACACCTTC CASRLGVTSNYGYTF few TRBJ1-2 TRBV5-4 .
TGTGCCAGCAAGACACGCGATAAAAGGAACACTGAAGCTTTCTTT CASKTRDKRNTEAFF . TRBJ1-1 TRBV5-1 .
TGTGCCAGCAGCGTAGGGGGGGTCGTTAATGAAAAACTGTTTTTT CASSVGGVVNEKLFF . TRBJ1-4 TRBV9 .
TGTGCCAGCCGGATGGGGCGCTTGAATTCACCCCTCCACTTT CASRMGRLNSPLHF . TRBJ1-6 TRBV2 .
TGTGCCAGTAGTATTTCGGACAGCTCCTACAATGAGCAGTTCTTC CASSISDSSYNEQFF . TRBJ2-1 TRBV19 .
TGTGCCAGCAGTTTAAGGGGTATCACTGAAGCTTTCTTT CASSLRGITEAFF . TRBJ1-1 TRBV28 .
TGTGCCAGCCGCCAGGGCGACACCGGGGAGCTGTTTTTT CASRQGDTGELFF . TRBJ2-2 TRBV9 .
TGTGCCATCAGTGAGTCGACTAGCGGCTACAATGAGCAGTTCTTC CAISESTSGYNEQFF . TRBJ2-1 TRBV10-3 TRBD2
TGTGCCAGCAGCTTCCTGACGGAGGAAGCTTTCTTT CASSFLTEEAFF . TRBJ1-1 TRBV11-3 .
TGTGCCAGCGAGAGGCCCCGCTCCTACAATGAGCAGTTCTTC CASERPRSYNEQFF . TRBJ2-1 TRBV6-5 .
TGTGCCAGCAGACCTACGGGGACAGTCGAGCAGTACTTC CASRPTGTVEQYF . TRBJ2-7 TRBV7-8 TRBD1
TGTGCCAGCAGTCCCCGGGACTCCCAGCGGGTTTCGCAGGAGACCCAGTACTTC CASSPRDSQRVSQETQYF . TRBJ2-5 TRBV28 .
TGTGCCAGCAGCCCCGGATCTAGCGCAGGCACAGATACGCAGTATTTT CASSPGSSAGTDTQYF . TRBJ2-3 TRBV5-1 .
TGTGCCAGTAGACCCACGGACAGACCAGATACGCAGTATTTT CASRPTDRPDTQYF . TRBJ2-3 TRBV19 .
TGCGCCAGCAGCCGAACTACGTCTAGCGGGGGCTACGAGCAGTACTTC CASSRTTSSGGYEQYF . TRBJ2-7 TRBV5-1 TRBD2
TGTGCCAGCAGCGGGAGTCACATTCAGTACTTC CASSGSHIQYF . TRBJ2-4 TRBV12-3/TRBV12-4 .
TGTGCCATCAGGGGGGACAGGACAAATTCACCCCTCCACTTT CAIRGDRTNSPLHF once TRBJ1-6 TRBV10-3 TRBD1
TGTGCCAGCAGCCCCACTAGCGGGGAAAACCAAGAGACCCAGTACTTC CASSPTSGENQETQYF . TRBJ2-5 TRBV13 TRBD2
TGTGCCAGCACCGGTTCCACCTTAAACACCGGGGAGCTGTTTTTT CASTGSTLNTGELFF . TRBJ2-2 TRBV11-3 .